The 13 T cell receptor beta chains below come from one sample, sequenced in a study of identical twins. A single record per CDR3 protein comes from TCRdb applying MiXCR to the 5' RACE reads. The sample lists approximately 260,000 distinct CDR3 sequences; roughly 8.7% were seen once. This sample also belongs to another study, concerning yellow fever vaccine responses in identical twins.

Material: CD8+ T cells sorted from blood. These receptors were collected from a woman between 18 and 30 years old in good health.

This clonotype was counted only a few times. The chain employs TRBV27 and TRBJ1-1; 9 bases line up with TRBD1. Losses at the gene ends were 7 bases for V and 2 bases for J; bases not matched to a gene: 11. This CDR3 is 16 amino acids long. Germline V gene lookup returns CDR1 MNHEY and CDR2 SMNVEV (reference sequence). CDR3 in DNA: TGTGCCAGCAAGTATAGGGACAGGGTGTCAAACACTGAAGCTTTCTTT. This translates into CASKYRDRVSNTEAFF.

This clonotype was found a few times. V and J are TRBV4-3 and TRBJ2-3, with 7 nucleotides matching TRBD1. Losses at the gene ends were 3 bases for V and 6 bases for J; bases not matched to a gene: 9. Germline V gene data show CDR1 as LGHNA and CDR2 as YSLEER. CDR3 length: 15 amino acids. The CDR3 bases are TGCGCCAGCAGCCAGGAGCAAGACAGGGCTGATACGCAGTATTTT. Amino acids: CASSQEQDRADTQYF.

This clonotype was counted only a few times. CDR3 bases: TGCAGTGCTGATAGCGGGGGTAGCACAGATACGCAGTATTTT. Amino acid sequence: CSADSGGSTDTQYF. The V gene is TRBV20-1, the J gene TRBJ2-3; 9 nucleotides agree with TRBD2. V lost 5 bases, J lost 0 bases, and 3 bases stayed unmatched. The germline gives CDR1 DFQATT, CDR2 SNEGSKA (reference sequence). There are 14 residues in the CDR3.

V is TRBV5-1 and J is TRBJ2-1; perhaps TRBD2 as D (6 bases). This CDR3 comprises 17 residues. The germline V gene encodes CDR1 SGHRS and CDR2 YFSETQ. Trimming took 1 base from V and 6 from J, leaving 20 bases between them. In nucleotides, the CDR3 is TGCGCCAGCAGCTTGTGGCCTAGCGCGTATACCGCCAATGAGCAGTTCTTC. It encodes CASSLWPSAYTANEQFF.

This clonotype was seen only a few times. The chain is built from TRBV5-6 and TRBJ2-7; TRBD1 matches at 7 bases. The CDR3 has 14 residues. The germline V gene encodes CDR1 SGHDT and CDR2 YYEEEE. V lost 2 bases, J lost 4 bases, and 6 bases stayed unmatched. The CDR3 loop is CASSFGDSLYEQYF. In DNA form, the CDR3 reads TGTGCCAGCAGCTTTGGGGACAGCCTATACGAGCAGTACTTC. The whole variable domain, remainder taken from reference TRBV5-6 and TRBJ2-7, is DAGVTQSPTHLIKTRGQQVTLRCSPKSGHDTVSWYQQALGQGPQFIFQYYEEEERQRGNFPDRFSGHQFPNYSSELNVNALLLGDSALYLCASSFGDSLYEQYFGPGTRLTVT.

Many counts were recorded for this clonotype. The CDR3 spells CASSYGGNEQFF. The CDR3 nucleotides read TGTGCCAGCAGTTACGGCGGTAATGAGCAGTTCTTC. V and J are TRBV6-5 and TRBJ2-1; D unresolved. The CDR3 extends over 12 amino acids. Trimming removed 2 bases from V and 7 bases from J, with 6 bases in between. Germline values: CDR1 MNHEY, CDR2 SVGAGI.

Only a few counts were recorded for this clonotype. The V and J genes are TRBV7-2 and TRBJ2-1, with TRBD2 identical over 7 bases. Germline V gives CDR1 SGHTA, CDR2 FQGNSA. V lost 5 bases, J lost 7 bases, and 11 bases stayed unmatched. The CDR3 has 15 residues. CDR3 sequence: CASSRNDGGSNEQFF. For the CDR3, the DNA is TGTGCCAGCAGCCGTAACGACGGGGGGTCTAATGAGCAGTTCTTC.

This clonotype was recorded many times. V and J are TRBV4-3 and TRBJ2-7, with 9 bases that match TRBD2. CDR3 length: 16 residues. Per germline, CDR1 LGHNA and CDR2 YSLEER. V gave up 0 bases and J gave up 7 bases; unmatched junction bases: 10. The CDR3 nucleotides are TGCGCCAGCAGCCAAGACGGAGGGCTAGCGGGATTTGAGCAGTACTTC. Translating gives CASSQDGGLAGFEQYF.

This clonotype was detected ten times or more. This rearrangement joins TRBV7-9 to TRBJ2-1; D unclear. CDR1 is SEHNR, CDR2 FQNEAQ, per germline (reference sequence). There are 16 residues in the CDR3. V was shortened by 3 bases and J by 4 bases, with 16 bases between the two germline ends. The CDR3 loop reads CASSFTPFGEYNEQFF. The CDR3, as DNA: TGTGCCAGCAGCTTTACACCGTTCGGAGAATACAATGAGCAGTTCTTC.

At least ten counts were recorded for this clonotype. CDR3 in DNA: TGTGCCAGCAGCCTCGGCAGGATGTCTGGAAACACCATATATTTT. It codes for CASSLGRMSGNTIYF. V and J are TRBV3-1 and TRBJ1-3; the D is unclear. Trimming took 4 bases from V and 1 from J, leaving 11 bases between them. The CDR3 length is 15 residues. The germline CDR1 and CDR2 sequences are LGHDT and YNNKEL (reference sequence).

The chain employs TRBV7-9 and TRBJ2-1, with TRBD2 matching over 7 bases. Germline trimming cut 5 bases from V and 8 bases from J; bases unmatched to any gene: 18. The germline gives CDR1 SEHNR, CDR2 FQNEAQ (reference sequence). The CDR3 extends over 17 amino acids. CDR3 nucleotide sequence: TGTGCCAGCAGCGTAGTCCTAGCGGCCCCCAGCTATGATGAGCAGTTCTTC. Its protein product is CASSVVLAAPSYDEQFF.

The V call is TRBV5-1, the J call TRBJ2-7; D possibly corresponds to TRBD1 (6 bases). This CDR3 is built from 13 residues. V was shortened by 2 bases and J by 3 bases, with 9 bases between the two germline ends. Germline-derived CDR1 and CDR2 are SGHRS and YFSETQ. CDR3 protein: CASSFRTDYEQYF. As DNA, the CDR3 is TGCGCCAGCAGCTTCCGGACAGACTACGAGCAGTACTTC. The full variable domain, with the rest looked up from reference TRBV5-1 and TRBJ2-7, is KAGVTQTPRYLIKTRGQQVTLSCSPISGHRSVSWYQQTPGQGLQFLFEYFSETQRNKGNFPGRFSGRQFSNSRSEMNVSTLELGDSALYLCASSFRTDYEQYFGPGTRLTVT.

This clonotype showed up just a few times. This chain connects TRBV6-2 or TRBV6-3 to TRBJ2-7, with D perhaps matching TRBD2 (5 bases). Germline-derived CDR1 and CDR2 are MNHEY and SVGEGT. With 8 bases removed from V and 3 bases from J, the gap between germline ends came to 17 bases. There are 14 residues in the CDR3. CDR3 coding DNA: TGTGCCAGCTCCCGGCGGGCCTTCCTCTACGAGCAGTACTTC. Its translation is CASSRRAFLYEQYF.